This TCR beta chain came from a study of cytomegalovirus exposure and HLA in healthy donors. General study results and limits: A prior analysis recorded that most TCR beta V segments were productive about 87% or about 30% of the time.

As regards this clone: Its matching antigen is unknown.

V was pared by 5 bases and J by 1 base, with 4 bases of the junction left unmatched. The CDR3 is 14 amino acids. Germline CDR1 reads SGHDT; CDR2 reads YYEEEE. The PCR made use of 60 Vbeta and 13 Jbeta primers. Assay used: immunoSEQ multiplex PCR; TCRdb lists only in-frame clones, some missing. This table lists 110,000 to 150,000 clones. The sequence derives from a male donor in good health and CMV-seronegative. This chain links TRBV5-6 with TRBJ1-1; 8 bases fit TRBD1. The specimen was PBMCs. CDR3 in DNA: TGTGCCAGCAGAACCGGACAGGGGAACACTGAAGCTTTCTTT. Residues: CASRTGQGNTEAFF.